Shown below are 2 T cell receptor beta chains from a single sample sequenced in a study of blood T cells in healthy people across ages. The use of a sample-barcoded 5' primer and a J-beta primer mix characterized a second PCR of roughly 6 to 12 cycles. TCRdb processed the 5' RACE reads anew with MiXCR; each CDR3 protein has one entry. The sample includes about 1.8 million distinct CDR3 sequences, around half of them seen just once. Sequencing was performed on blood. The receptor set was obtained from a woman in her thirties or forties in good health.

This clonotype was observed a handful of times. The chain has TRBV20-1 and TRBJ2-4, with 12 bases fitting TRBD2. V was pared by 6 bases and J by 1 base, with 10 bases of the junction left unmatched. The CDR3 runs to 17 residues. The germline V gene encodes CDR1 DFQATT and CDR2 SNEGSKA (reference sequence). DNA for the CDR3: TGCAGTGCGAGCCGACTAGCGGGGGCGGCGGCCAAAAACATTCAGTACTTC. Translation gives CSASRLAGAAAKNIQYF.

This clonotype has only one observation. CDR3 coding DNA: TGTGCCAGCAGCCCGAGGGCAGGGAGCGACAATGAGCAGTTCTTC. Amino acids: CASSPRAGSDNEQFF. This chain uses TRBV28 with TRBJ2-1; D might be TRBD1 or TRBD2, each matching 5 bases. The germline CDR1 and CDR2 sequences are MDHEN and SYDVKM. V was cut by 6 bases and J by 5 bases, with 17 bases left in between. CDR3 length: 15 residues. The whole variable domain, filled in from reference TRBV28 and TRBJ2-1, reads DVKVTQSSRYLVKRTGEKVFLECVQDMDHENMFWYRQDPGLGLRLIYFSYDVKMKEKGDIPEGYSVSREKKERFSLILESASTNQTSMYLCASSPRAGSDNEQFFGPGTRLTVL.